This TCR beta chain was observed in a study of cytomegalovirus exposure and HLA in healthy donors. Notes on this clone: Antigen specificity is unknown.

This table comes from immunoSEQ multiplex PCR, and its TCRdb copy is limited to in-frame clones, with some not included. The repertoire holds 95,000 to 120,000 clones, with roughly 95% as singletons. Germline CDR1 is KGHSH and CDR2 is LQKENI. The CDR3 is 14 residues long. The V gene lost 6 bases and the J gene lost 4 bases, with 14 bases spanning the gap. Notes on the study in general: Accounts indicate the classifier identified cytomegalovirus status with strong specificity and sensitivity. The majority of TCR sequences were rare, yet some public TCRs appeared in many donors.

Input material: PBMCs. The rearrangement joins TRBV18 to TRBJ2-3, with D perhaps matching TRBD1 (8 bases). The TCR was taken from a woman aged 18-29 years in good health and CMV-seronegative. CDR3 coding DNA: TGTGCCAGCTCCGGACAGGGAGGGGCAGATACGCAGTATTTT. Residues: CASSGQGGADTQYF.